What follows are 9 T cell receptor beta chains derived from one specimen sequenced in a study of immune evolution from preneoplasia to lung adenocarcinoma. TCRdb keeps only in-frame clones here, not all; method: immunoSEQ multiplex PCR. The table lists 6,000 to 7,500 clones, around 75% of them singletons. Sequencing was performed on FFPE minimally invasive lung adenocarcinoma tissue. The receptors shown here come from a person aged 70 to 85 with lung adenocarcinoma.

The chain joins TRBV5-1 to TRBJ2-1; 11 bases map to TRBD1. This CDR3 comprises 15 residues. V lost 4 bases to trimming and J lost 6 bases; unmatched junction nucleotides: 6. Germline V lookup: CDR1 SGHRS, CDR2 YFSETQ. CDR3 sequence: CASSAGTGGVNEQFF. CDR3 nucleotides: TGCGCCAGCAGCGCCGGGACAGGGGGGGTCAATGAGCAGTTCTTC.

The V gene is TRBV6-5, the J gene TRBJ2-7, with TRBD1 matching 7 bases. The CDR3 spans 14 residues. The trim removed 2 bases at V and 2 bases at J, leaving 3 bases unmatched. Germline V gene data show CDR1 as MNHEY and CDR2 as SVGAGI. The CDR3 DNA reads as TGTGCCAGCAGTTACCAGGGACAGACCTACGAGCAGTACTTC. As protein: CASSYQGQTYEQYF.

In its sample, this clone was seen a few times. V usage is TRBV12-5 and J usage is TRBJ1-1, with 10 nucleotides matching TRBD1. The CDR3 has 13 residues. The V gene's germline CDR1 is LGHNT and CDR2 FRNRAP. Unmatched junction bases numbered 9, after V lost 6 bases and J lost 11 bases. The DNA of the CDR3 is TGTGCTAGTGGGGAAGGGACAGGGGCTGGGGCTTTCTTT. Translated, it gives CASGEGTGAGAFF.

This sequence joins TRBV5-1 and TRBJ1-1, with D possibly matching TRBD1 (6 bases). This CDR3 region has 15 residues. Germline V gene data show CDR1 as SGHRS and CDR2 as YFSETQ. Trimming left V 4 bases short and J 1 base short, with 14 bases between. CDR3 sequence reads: CASSSAGARNTEAFF. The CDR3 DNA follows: TGCGCCAGCAGCAGTGCAGGGGCTAGGAACACTGAAGCTTTCTTT.

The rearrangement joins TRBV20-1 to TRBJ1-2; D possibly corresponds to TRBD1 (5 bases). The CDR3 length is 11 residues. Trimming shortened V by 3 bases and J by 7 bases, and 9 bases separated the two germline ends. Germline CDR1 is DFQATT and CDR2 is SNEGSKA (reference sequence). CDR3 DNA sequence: TGCAGTGCTAGCTGGGGGGGTGGCTACACCTTC. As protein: CSASWGGGYTF.

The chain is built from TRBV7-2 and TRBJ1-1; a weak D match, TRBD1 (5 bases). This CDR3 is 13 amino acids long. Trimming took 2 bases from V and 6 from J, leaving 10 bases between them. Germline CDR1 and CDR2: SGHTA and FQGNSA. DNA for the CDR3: TGTGCCAGCAGCTTATTCGGGGCAGCTGAAGCTTTCTTT. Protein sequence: CASSLFGAAEAFF.

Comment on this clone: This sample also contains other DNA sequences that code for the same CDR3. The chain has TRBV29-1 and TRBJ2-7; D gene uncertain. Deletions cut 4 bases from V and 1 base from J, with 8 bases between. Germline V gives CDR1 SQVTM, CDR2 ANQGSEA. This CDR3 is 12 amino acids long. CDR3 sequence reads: CSVAASSYEQYF. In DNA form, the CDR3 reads TGCAGCGTTGCGGCCAGTTCCTACGAGCAGTACTTC.

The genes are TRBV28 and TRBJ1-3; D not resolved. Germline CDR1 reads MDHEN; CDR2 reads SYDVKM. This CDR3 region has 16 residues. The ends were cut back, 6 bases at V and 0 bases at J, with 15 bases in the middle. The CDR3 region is CASSPSDASSGNTIYF. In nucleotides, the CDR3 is TGTGCCAGCAGCCCCTCGGACGCAAGCTCTGGAAACACCATATATTTT.

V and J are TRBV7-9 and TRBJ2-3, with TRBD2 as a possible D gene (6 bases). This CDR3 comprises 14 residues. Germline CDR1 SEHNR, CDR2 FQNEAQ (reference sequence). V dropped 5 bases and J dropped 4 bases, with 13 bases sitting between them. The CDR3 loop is CASSPGGVADTQYF. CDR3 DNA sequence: TGTGCCAGCAGCCCTGGAGGGGTCGCAGATACGCAGTATTTT.